Listed below are T cell receptor beta chains from one sample, sequenced in a study of T cell repertoires in cytomegalovirus infection. TCRdb passed the reads through MiXCR, listing each CDR3 protein once. The sample shows hundreds of thousands of distinct CDR3 sequences, 17% of them seen only once. The sample consisted of PBMCs. These receptor sequences come from a human donor in good health (CMV status not recorded). Some clones in this sample may be carry-over from other donors' samples. CDR3s include the opening cysteine and the closing phenylalanine or tryptophan. Fields, in order: CDR3 length, D gene, V gene, J gene, clone size, CDR3 protein, CDR3 DNA. A D gene is named only where the DNA matches it firmly. Not every row has a clone size; where given, it reads once, few, many or a size class.

cdr3_length: 12
d_call: .
v_call: TRBV12-3/TRBV12-4
j_call: TRBJ1-4
clone_size: .
cdr3_aa: CASSLGDEELFF
cdr3_nt: TGTGCCAGCAGTTTAGGGGACGAAGAACTGTTTTTT

cdr3_length: 14
d_call: .
v_call: TRBV5-1
j_call: TRBJ1-2
clone_size: many
cdr3_aa: CASSWDKPDYGYTF
cdr3_nt: TGCGCCAGCAGCTGGGACAAGCCCGACTATGGCTACACCTTC

cdr3_length: 15
d_call: .
v_call: TRBV19
j_call: TRBJ2-3
clone_size: many
cdr3_aa: CASSSRTDSTDTQYF
cdr3_nt: TGTGCCAGTAGTTCCCGGACAGATAGCACAGATACGCAGTATTTT

cdr3_length: 21
d_call: TRBD1
v_call: TRBV25-1
j_call: TRBJ1-2
clone_size: few
cdr3_aa: CASSEYFMGGQLSGGNYGYTF
cdr3_nt: TGTGCCAGCAGTGAATACTTCATGGGGGGACAGCTTTCTGGGGGTAACTATGGCTACACCTTC

cdr3_length: 15
d_call: TRBD1
v_call: TRBV11-3
j_call: TRBJ2-3
clone_size: .
cdr3_aa: CASSLRGEGANTQYF
cdr3_nt: TGTGCCAGCAGCCTAAGGGGCGAGGGGGCAAATACGCAGTATTTT

cdr3_length: 16
d_call: .
v_call: TRBV7-6
j_call: TRBJ1-1
clone_size: .
cdr3_aa: CASSDQVVVSDTEAFF
cdr3_nt: TGTGCCAGCAGCGACCAGGTCGTGGTATCGGACACTGAAGCTTTCTTT

cdr3_length: 16
d_call: .
v_call: TRBV6-1
j_call: TRBJ2-5
clone_size: .
cdr3_aa: CASSDSNRDIGRTQYF
cdr3_nt: TGTGCCAGCAGTGATTCCAACCGGGACATCGGGAGGACCCAGTACTTC

cdr3_length: 15
d_call: .
v_call: TRBV7-6
j_call: TRBJ1-4
clone_size: many
cdr3_aa: CASSPHEITNEKLFF
cdr3_nt: TGTGCCAGCAGCCCACACGAGATCACTAATGAAAAACTGTTTTTT

cdr3_length: 17
d_call: .
v_call: TRBV19
j_call: TRBJ2-1
clone_size: many
cdr3_aa: CASSIFPSRIKTNEQFF
cdr3_nt: TGTGCCAGTAGTATTTTCCCTAGTCGGATAAAGACCAATGAGCAGTTCTTC

cdr3_length: 14
d_call: .
v_call: TRBV11-1
j_call: TRBJ2-1
clone_size: .
cdr3_aa: CASSVRSDNNEQFF
cdr3_nt: TGTGCCAGCAGCGTGAGGTCAGACAACAATGAGCAGTTCTTC

cdr3_length: 14
d_call: .
v_call: TRBV4-1
j_call: TRBJ1-1
clone_size: few
cdr3_aa: CASSQIQGNTEAFF
cdr3_nt: TGCGCCAGCAGCCAAATCCAGGGAAATACTGAAGCTTTCTTT

cdr3_length: 14
d_call: .
v_call: TRBV6-2/TRBV6-3
j_call: TRBJ2-7
clone_size: many
cdr3_aa: CASSYLPGIAEQYF
cdr3_nt: TGTGCCAGCAGTTACCTCCCAGGGATTGCCGAGCAGTACTTC

cdr3_length: 14
d_call: .
v_call: TRBV24-1
j_call: TRBJ1-5
clone_size: .
cdr3_aa: CATSDGALNQPQHF
cdr3_nt: TGTGCCACCAGTGATGGGGCACTAAATCAGCCCCAGCATTTT

cdr3_length: 14
d_call: .
v_call: TRBV12-3/TRBV12-4
j_call: TRBJ1-4
clone_size: many
cdr3_aa: CASSLDSFNEKLFF
cdr3_nt: TGTGCCAGCAGCCTAGACAGTTTTAATGAAAAACTGTTTTTT

cdr3_length: 16
d_call: .
v_call: TRBV29-1
j_call: TRBJ1-2
clone_size: .
cdr3_aa: CSVLGEEGRLNYGYTF
cdr3_nt: TGCAGCGTCCTGGGTGAGGAGGGGCGATTAAACTATGGCTACACCTTC

cdr3_length: 16
d_call: .
v_call: TRBV11-3
j_call: TRBJ2-2
clone_size: many
cdr3_aa: CASRSPGGMTTGELFF
cdr3_nt: TGTGCCAGCAGGAGCCCGGGGGGCATGACCACCGGGGAGCTGTTTTTT

cdr3_length: 11
d_call: .
v_call: TRBV7-9
j_call: TRBJ1-1
clone_size: many
cdr3_aa: CASSLDTEAFF
cdr3_nt: TGTGCCAGCAGCTTAGACACTGAAGCTTTCTTT

cdr3_length: 15
d_call: TRBD1
v_call: TRBV19
j_call: TRBJ1-5
clone_size: few
cdr3_aa: CASLPATGYNQPQHF
cdr3_nt: TGTGCCAGCCTCCCAGCGACAGGGTACAATCAGCCCCAGCATTTT

cdr3_length: 18
d_call: TRBD2
v_call: TRBV28
j_call: TRBJ2-7
clone_size: .
cdr3_aa: CASSLVLAGGPFSYEQYF
cdr3_nt: TGTGCCAGCAGTTTAGTTCTAGCGGGGGGGCCTTTTTCCTACGAGCAGTACTTC

cdr3_length: 15
d_call: .
v_call: TRBV7-2
j_call: TRBJ1-5
clone_size: many
cdr3_aa: CASSFRRGGMEPQHF
cdr3_nt: TGTGCCAGCAGTTTCCGGCGGGGGGGCATGGAGCCCCAGCATTTT

cdr3_length: 13
d_call: .
v_call: TRBV12-3/TRBV12-4
j_call: TRBJ2-5
clone_size: few
cdr3_aa: CASSLTEQETQYF
cdr3_nt: TGTGCCAGCAGTTTAACAGAGCAAGAGACCCAGTACTTC

cdr3_length: 18
d_call: .
v_call: TRBV7-8
j_call: TRBJ1-5
clone_size: many
cdr3_aa: CASSPFSAAGSSNQPQHF
cdr3_nt: TGTGCCAGCAGCCCCTTTAGCGCGGCAGGGTCGAGCAATCAGCCCCAGCATTTT

cdr3_length: 14
d_call: TRBD1
v_call: TRBV7-9
j_call: TRBJ2-7
clone_size: .
cdr3_aa: CASSSRQGASEQYF
cdr3_nt: TGTGCCAGCAGCTCTCGACAGGGGGCCAGCGAGCAGTACTTC

cdr3_length: 15
d_call: .
v_call: TRBV4-1
j_call: TRBJ1-5
clone_size: few
cdr3_aa: CASSYGEYSNQPQHF
cdr3_nt: TGCGCCAGCAGCTATGGAGAATATAGCAATCAGCCCCAGCATTTT

cdr3_length: 17
d_call: TRBD2
v_call: TRBV4-3
j_call: TRBJ2-1
clone_size: many
cdr3_aa: CASSPSSLAGAYNEQFF
cdr3_nt: TGCGCCAGCAGCCCCAGCTCCCTAGCGGGGGCCTACAATGAGCAGTTCTTC

cdr3_length: 15
d_call: TRBD2
v_call: TRBV20-1
j_call: TRBJ2-1
clone_size: .
cdr3_aa: CSARKLAGAFNEQFF
cdr3_nt: TGCAGTGCTAGAAAACTAGCGGGGGCCTTCAATGAGCAGTTCTTC

cdr3_length: 13
d_call: .
v_call: TRBV6-1
j_call: TRBJ2-7
clone_size: .
cdr3_aa: CASSEAASYEQYF
cdr3_nt: TGTGCCAGCAGTGAAGCGGCCTCCTACGAGCAGTACTTC

cdr3_length: 19
d_call: TRBD2
v_call: TRBV7-2
j_call: TRBJ2-3
clone_size: many
cdr3_aa: CASSLEGRGGTPYTDTQYF
cdr3_nt: TGTGCCAGCAGCCTCGAGGGGCGCGGGGGGACCCCTTACACAGATACGCAGTATTTT

cdr3_length: 15
d_call: TRBD1
v_call: TRBV11-2
j_call: TRBJ1-4
clone_size: once
cdr3_aa: CASSFGTGDGEKLFF
cdr3_nt: TGTGCCAGCAGCTTCGGGACAGGGGATGGTGAAAAACTGTTTTTT

cdr3_length: 13
d_call: .
v_call: TRBV12-3/TRBV12-4
j_call: TRBJ1-5
clone_size: many
cdr3_aa: CASRLTGNQPQHF
cdr3_nt: TGTGCCAGCAGGCTAACAGGGAATCAGCCCCAGCATTTT

cdr3_length: 15
d_call: TRBD1
v_call: TRBV7-2
j_call: TRBJ2-7
clone_size: many
cdr3_aa: CASSLAAGTAYEQYF
cdr3_nt: TGTGCCAGCAGCTTAGCAGCCGGGACAGCCTACGAGCAGTACTTC

cdr3_length: 13
d_call: .
v_call: TRBV2
j_call: TRBJ1-2
clone_size: .
cdr3_aa: CASSESAGYGYTF
cdr3_nt: TGTGCCAGCAGTGAATCGGCAGGGTATGGCTACACCTTC

cdr3_length: 15
d_call: .
v_call: TRBV4-2
j_call: TRBJ2-5
clone_size: many
cdr3_aa: CASSQEGSLQETQYF
cdr3_nt: TGTGCCAGCAGCCAAGAAGGCAGCCTCCAAGAGACCCAGTACTTC

cdr3_length: 14
d_call: .
v_call: TRBV12-3/TRBV12-4
j_call: TRBJ2-5
clone_size: few
cdr3_aa: CASSFGAGQETQYF
cdr3_nt: TGTGCCAGCAGTTTCGGGGCAGGCCAAGAGACCCAGTACTTC

cdr3_length: 12
d_call: .
v_call: TRBV5-1
j_call: TRBJ2-3
clone_size: few
cdr3_aa: CASSSGRDTQYF
cdr3_nt: TGCGCCAGCAGCAGTGGGAGAGATACGCAGTATTTT

cdr3_length: 14
d_call: .
v_call: TRBV20-1
j_call: TRBJ1-2
clone_size: many
cdr3_aa: CSAREGTRGHGYTF
cdr3_nt: TGCAGTGCTAGAGAAGGGACAAGAGGACATGGCTACACCTTC

cdr3_length: 12
d_call: .
v_call: TRBV20-1
j_call: TRBJ1-1
clone_size: few
cdr3_aa: CSAATGNTEAFF
cdr3_nt: TGCAGTGCTGCGACAGGGAACACTGAAGCTTTCTTT

cdr3_length: 13
d_call: .
v_call: TRBV7-2
j_call: TRBJ1-2
clone_size: many
cdr3_aa: CASSLERGYGYTF
cdr3_nt: TGTGCCAGCAGCTTAGAGCGGGGATACGGCTACACCTTC

cdr3_length: 14
d_call: .
v_call: TRBV5-1
j_call: TRBJ2-5
clone_size: few
cdr3_aa: CASKAGPNQETQYF
cdr3_nt: TGCGCCAGCAAAGCGGGCCCTAATCAAGAGACCCAGTACTTC

cdr3_length: 13
d_call: TRBD1
v_call: TRBV7-2
j_call: TRBJ2-7
clone_size: many
cdr3_aa: CASSAQGVGEQYF
cdr3_nt: TGTGCCAGCAGCGCCCAGGGGGTAGGGGAGCAGTACTTC

cdr3_length: 15
d_call: TRBD1
v_call: TRBV6-1
j_call: TRBJ2-7
clone_size: many
cdr3_aa: CASSERQGEGYEQYF
cdr3_nt: TGTGCCAGCAGTGAGAGACAGGGTGAAGGCTACGAGCAGTACTTC

cdr3_length: 14
d_call: TRBD1
v_call: TRBV6-5
j_call: TRBJ2-5
clone_size: .
cdr3_aa: CASAPHRGQETQYF
cdr3_nt: TGTGCCAGCGCCCCTCACAGGGGTCAGGAGACCCAGTACTTC

cdr3_length: 15
d_call: TRBD1
v_call: TRBV4-1
j_call: TRBJ1-6
clone_size: many
cdr3_aa: CASSQVTGGASPLHF
cdr3_nt: TGCGCCAGCAGCCAAGTGACAGGGGGCGCTTCACCCCTCCACTTT

cdr3_length: 16
d_call: TRBD2
v_call: TRBV12-3/TRBV12-4
j_call: TRBJ2-2
clone_size: .
cdr3_aa: CASSSGLAGVGGELFF
cdr3_nt: TGTGCCAGCAGTTCGGGACTAGCGGGGGTTGGCGGGGAGCTGTTTTTT

cdr3_length: 18
d_call: .
v_call: TRBV20-1
j_call: TRBJ1-1
clone_size: .
cdr3_aa: CSASQQSLLPRMNTEAFF
cdr3_nt: TGCAGTGCTAGTCAACAGTCTCTTCTCCCCAGAATGAACACTGAAGCTTTCTTT

cdr3_length: 14
d_call: .
v_call: TRBV19
j_call: TRBJ2-1
clone_size: many
cdr3_aa: CASSISDVYNEQFF
cdr3_nt: TGTGCCAGTAGTATCTCGGATGTCTACAATGAGCAGTTCTTC